The present TCR beta chain was sequenced within a study of cytomegalovirus exposure and HLA in healthy donors. Broader study findings: Later analysis identified about 17,000 TCR beta sequences associated with HLA alleles, using a false discovery rate threshold of 0.05.

This CDR3 contains 17 residues. V was clipped by 5 bases and J by 3 bases; unmatched bases: 12. From germline, CDR1 is SGHAT and CDR2 FQDESV (reference sequence). Use of 60 Vbeta and 13 Jbeta primers characterized the PCR. Assay used: immunoSEQ multiplex PCR; TCRdb lists only in-frame clones, some missing. Here the sample spans approximately 150,000 clones, about four fifths being singletons. Points on this clone: What it binds is not known.

The chain joins TRBV11-1 to TRBJ2-1, with 8 bases identical to TRBD2. The receptor comes from a man aged 25 to 40 in good health and CMV-seropositive. What was sequenced was PBMCs. CDR3 sequence (DNA): TGTGCCAGCAGCCCAGACGGACTAGCCGGGTACTACAATGAGCAGTTCTTC. This translates into CASSPDGLAGYYNEQFF.